The 29 T cell receptor beta chains in this list originate from one sample, sequenced in a study of shared clonotypes between healthy human individuals. Using immunoSEQ multiplex PCR, the repertoire was profiled, and TCRdb retains in-frame clones only, with some absent. The data show 2 million to 2.5 million clones, with just under 95% seen just once and approximately 0.4% held by the top ten. Material for sequencing was naive CD4+ T cells from PBMCs. Subset in this sample: CD45RA+ positively selected. Receptor source: a young man in good health. Some clones in this sample may be carry-over from other donors' samples.

Comment on this clone: The sample contains more than one DNA sequence encoding this CDR3. The chain carries TRBV18 and TRBJ2-2; TRBD2 matches 7 bases. The V gene's germline CDR1 is KGHSH and CDR2 LQKENI. This CDR3 contains 16 residues. Trimming took 6 bases from V and 0 from J; bases not matched to a gene: 7. The CDR3 protein is CASSPPSGTNTGELFF. CDR3 nucleotides: TGTGCCAGCTCGCCCCCCAGCGGGACGAACACCGGGGAGCTGTTTTTT. Combining the CDR3 with reference TRBV18 and TRBJ2-2 gives the whole variable domain NAGVMQNPRHLVRRRGQEARLRCSPMKGHSHVYWYRQLPEEGLKFMVYLQKENIIDESGMPKERFSAEFPKEGPSILRIQQVVRGDSAAYFCASSPPSGTNTGELFFGEGSRLTVL.

The chain links TRBV18 to TRBJ2-5, with D uncertain. Germline lookup yields CDR1 KGHSH and CDR2 LQKENI. The CDR3 is made up of 16 amino acids. Trimming left V 6 bases short and J 2 bases short, with 19 bases between. For the CDR3, the DNA is TGTGCCAGCTCCCCTACCTTTATTTCCACTCAAGAGACCCAGTACTTC. Protein: CASSPTFISTQETQYF. The full variable domain, with the rest looked up from reference TRBV18 and TRBJ2-5, is NAGVMQNPRHLVRRRGQEARLRCSPMKGHSHVYWYRQLPEEGLKFMVYLQKENIIDESGMPKERFSAEFPKEGPSILRIQQVVRGDSAAYFCASSPTFISTQETQYFGPGTRLLVL.

V gene TRBV28 combines with J gene TRBJ1-5; possible D gene TRBD1, 5 bases. The CDR3 has 13 residues. Trimming cost V 8 bases and J 3 bases, with 11 bases left between them. CDR1 is MDHEN and CDR2 is SYDVKM in the germline V gene. The CDR3 reads CASLGHINQPQHF. CDR3 nucleotide sequence: TGTGCCAGCCTCGGACACATCAATCAGCCCCAGCATTTT.

The chain is built from TRBV5-1 and TRBJ1-3, with D unresolved. The germline V gene encodes CDR1 SGHRS and CDR2 YFSETQ. The CDR3 has 18 residues. Deletions cut 2 bases from V and 0 bases from J, with 18 bases between. The CDR3 here is CASSFTGIQRSSGNTIYF. In DNA form, the CDR3 reads TGCGCCAGCAGCTTTACCGGAATACAGCGGAGCTCTGGAAACACCATATATTTT.

This CDR3 reads CASSQSGIEDTQYF. For the CDR3, the DNA is TGTGCCAGCAGCCAGAGCGGGATTGAAGATACGCAGTATTTT. The chain is built from TRBV4-2 and TRBJ2-3; 7 bases are a match to TRBD2. Germline CDR1 LGHNA, CDR2 YNFKEQ. CDR3 size: 14 residues. J was trimmed by 5 bases and V by 3 bases; bases with no gene match: 5.

The genes are TRBV19 and TRBJ2-7; D gene ambiguous. The CDR3 loop spans 13 amino acids. V lost 5 bases and J lost 7, with 15 bases in between. Looked up from germline, CDR1 is LNHDA and CDR2 is SQIVND (reference sequence). The DNA of the CDR3 is TGTGCCAGTAGTCCCCGGCTAGTAGGTGAGCAGTACTTC. It translates to CASSPRLVGEQYF.

Only one count was recorded for this clone. This rearrangement joins TRBV2 to TRBJ2-6; D is uncertain. Germline V gene sequence: CDR1 SNHLY, CDR2 FYNNEI. V was cut by 4 bases and J by 6 bases, with 7 bases left in between. CDR3 length: 13 amino acids. CDR3 DNA: TGTGCCAGCAGTGCTGGCTTGGCCAACGTCCTGACTTTC. Protein product: CASSAGLANVLTF.

The gene calls are TRBV7-3 and TRBJ2-1; D is unclear. V lost 3 bases, J lost 9 bases, and 15 bases lay in between. The germline CDR1 and CDR2 sequences are SGHTA and FQGTGA. This CDR3 has 14 amino acids. This CDR3 is CASSFGNNLPEQFF. Here the CDR3 DNA reads TGTGCCAGCAGCTTTGGTAATAACCTCCCTGAGCAGTTCTTC.

The chain has TRBV11-3 and TRBJ2-1, with TRBD2 matching 8 bases. CDR1 SGHNT and CDR2 YENEEA come from the germline V gene. CDR3 size: 16 residues. V lost 2 bases and J lost 3; bases outside the gene matches: 6. DNA for the CDR3: TGTGCCAGCAGCTTATCGACTAGCGCATACTACAATGAGCAGTTCTTC. This codes for CASSLSTSAYYNEQFF.

This clone has only one observation. CDR3 in DNA: TGTGCCAGCAGCGCGACCGCCCTAGGGGTTGGCTACACCTTC. This sequence encodes CASSATALGVGYTF. This chain uses TRBV9 with TRBJ1-2, with D maybe TRBD1 (5 bases). This CDR3 is 14 amino acids long. Trimming removed 3 bases from V and 7 bases from J, with 16 bases in between. Looked up from germline, CDR1 is SGDLS and CDR2 is YYNGEE.

This clone was picked up a small number of times. At the DNA level, this CDR3 is encoded by other sequences in the same sample as well. V is TRBV5-1 and J is TRBJ1-4, with 7 bases identical to TRBD1. Germline V CDR1 and CDR2: SGHRS, YFSETQ. V shed 4 bases, J shed 0 bases, and the junction held 3 bases outside the gene matches. The CDR3 is made up of 15 amino acids. DNA for the CDR3: TGCGCCAGCAGCCCGGGACAGCCAACTAATGAAAAACTGTTTTTT. This codes for CASSPGQPTNEKLFF.

The rearrangement uses TRBV28 and TRBJ2-3; D is perhaps TRBD1 (5 bases). The germline gives CDR1 MDHEN, CDR2 SYDVKM. With 11 bases removed from V and 1 base from J, the gap between germline ends came to 13 bases. CDR3 size: 13 residues. The CDR3 region is CASQWGGTDTQYF. The CDR3, as DNA: TGTGCCTCTCAATGGGGCGGCACAGATACGCAGTATTTT.

The chain links TRBV27 to TRBJ2-7; D ambiguous. The CDR3 loop spans 15 amino acids. Germline loops: CDR1 MNHEY, CDR2 SMNVEV (reference sequence). Between the trimmed V and J ends, which lost 4 bases and 2 bases, there was a span of 15 bases. The CDR3 DNA sequence: TGTGCCAGCAGTTCCGCCCAAAACGCCGCCTACGAGCAGTACTTC. Translating it yields CASSSAQNAAYEQYF.

This rearrangement joins TRBV7-8 to TRBJ2-5; 14 bases align to TRBD2. Germline V gene data show CDR1 as SGHVS and CDR2 as FQNEAQ. CDR3 length: 15 amino acids. The junction had 10 bases not matched to a gene; V was cut back by 3 bases and J by 13 bases. This chain's CDR3 is CASSLTSGRAQVLYF. As DNA, the CDR3 is TGTGCCAGCAGCTTGACTAGCGGGAGGGCCCAAGTTCTGTACTTC.

The genes are TRBV6-5 and TRBJ1-1; 7 nucleotides align to TRBD1. The CDR3 spans 14 residues. Trimming at V came to 6 bases and at J to 1 base, leaving 5 bases not matched to a gene. CDR1 is MNHEY, CDR2 SVGAGI, per germline. CDR3 DNA: TGTGCCAGCAGGTACGGGACAGAGAACACTGAAGCTTTCTTT. It encodes CASRYGTENTEAFF.

The V call is TRBV18, the J call TRBJ1-3, with no clear D. This CDR3 is built from 18 residues. Germline V gene sequence: CDR1 KGHSH, CDR2 LQKENI. V was trimmed by 1 base and J by 0 bases, leaving 16 bases between them. CDR3 sequence: CASSPLTSNPVSGNTIYF. The CDR3 DNA follows: TGTGCCAGCTCACCACTCACGAGTAACCCCGTCTCTGGAAACACCATATATTTT.

The genes are TRBV6-1 and TRBJ1-4, with 7 bases matching TRBD1. This CDR3 contains 16 residues. Germline-derived CDR1 and CDR2 are MNHNS and SASEGT. V lost 3 bases, J lost 4 bases, and 8 bases stayed unmatched. CDR3: CASSDNSDRFNEKLFF. CDR3 DNA sequence: TGTGCCAGCAGTGATAATTCGGACAGGTTTAATGAAAAACTGTTTTTT.

The chain recombines TRBV7-8 with TRBJ1-2, with a tentative D call TRBD1 (6 bases). The CDR3 loop spans 16 amino acids. Trimming took 5 bases from V and 7 from J, leaving 23 bases between them. Germline CDR1 reads SGHVS; CDR2 reads FQNEAQ. CDR3 in DNA: TGTGCCAGCAGCACTGGATGGGGGGGCCAAAGGAGTGGCTACACCTTC. Encoded protein: CASSTGWGGQRSGYTF. Variable domain in full (rest from reference TRBV7-8 and TRBJ1-2): GAGVSQSPRYKVAKRGQDVALRCDPISGHVSLFWYQQALGQGPEFLTYFQNEAQLDKSGLPSDRFFAERPEGSVSTLKIQRTQQEDSAVYLCASSTGWGGQRSGYTFGSGTRLTVV.

The chain employs TRBV18 and TRBJ1-1; D might be TRBD1 (5 bases). Germline assignment: CDR1 KGHSH and CDR2 LQKENI. Trimming pared 6 bases from V and 0 bases from J, leaving 14 bases between. CDR3 length: 15 amino acids. CDR3 in DNA: TGTGCCAGCTCGGCGGGGGGTGTGTTGAACACTGAAGCTTTCTTT. Translation gives CASSAGGVLNTEAFF.

This chain connects TRBV10-2 to TRBJ2-3; D is unresolved. Germline CDR1 reads WSHSY; CDR2 reads SAAADI. This CDR3 has 15 amino acids. The V gene lost 0 bases and the J gene lost 2 bases, with 9 bases spanning the gap. The CDR3 spells CASSESKLHTDTQYF. The CDR3 DNA reads TGCGCCAGCAGTGAGTCGAAGTTACACACAGATACGCAGTATTTT.

This sequence joins TRBV6-5 and TRBJ2-6; D not resolved. CDR3 length: 16 amino acids. Trimming pared 4 bases from V and 4 bases from J, leaving 14 bases between. CDR1 and CDR2 from the germline V gene are MNHEY and SVGAGI. CDR3 in DNA: TGTGCCAGCAGTTTGGATCGGGCATTGGGGGCCAACGTCCTGACTTTC. As protein: CASSLDRALGANVLTF.

This clone was seen just once. This sequence joins TRBV28 and TRBJ1-1; TRBD1 agrees at 7 bases. Germline values: CDR1 MDHEN, CDR2 SYDVKM. This CDR3 is 14 amino acids long. J lost 11 bases, V lost 8 bases, and 17 bases had no gene match. The CDR3 DNA is TGTGCCAGCGGCCAGGGGGACTCGTGGGCCGGGGCTTTCTTT. This gives the protein CASGQGDSWAGAFF.

The genes are TRBV19 and TRBJ1-2; D is unclear. Germline V CDR1 and CDR2: LNHDA, SQIVND (reference sequence). The CDR3 is made up of 14 amino acids. V was shortened by 1 base and J by 4 bases, with 10 bases between the two germline ends. CDR3 sequence reads: CASSIAPLTYGYTF. CDR3 nucleotide sequence: TGTGCCAGTAGTATAGCTCCACTTACCTATGGCTACACCTTC.

V gene TRBV27 combines with J gene TRBJ2-1, with D possibly matching TRBD2 (6 bases). Deletions cut 6 bases from V and 7 bases from J, with 16 bases between. Germline V gene data show CDR1 as MNHEY and CDR2 as SMNVEV (reference sequence). This CDR3 comprises 14 residues. CDR3 protein: CASRPGLRTNEQFF. CDR3 in DNA: TGTGCCAGCAGACCGGGACTCCGGACTAATGAGCAGTTCTTC.

The chain employs TRBV11-3 and TRBJ2-6; D ambiguous. The CDR3 has 15 amino acids. Trimming pared 2 bases from V and 0 bases from J, leaving 5 bases between. Germline V gene lookup returns CDR1 SGHNT and CDR2 YENEEA. CDR3 coding DNA: TGTGCCAGCAGCTTAAGGGCCTCTGGGGCCAACGTCCTGACTTTC. It is translated as CASSLRASGANVLTF. The whole variable domain, remainder taken from reference TRBV11-3 and TRBJ2-6, is EAGVVQSPRYKIIEKKQPVAFWCNPISGHNTLYWYLQNLGQGPELLIRYENEEAVDDSQLPKDRFSAERLKGVDSTLKIQPAELGDSAVYLCASSLRASGANVLTFGAGSRLTVL.

V gene TRBV6-1 combines with J gene TRBJ1-1, with D unclear. V lost 0 bases and J lost 4, with 12 bases in between. The CDR3 totals 15 residues. Germline V gene lookup returns CDR1 MNHNS and CDR2 SASEGT. The DNA of the CDR3 is TGTGCCAGCAGTGAAGCGCTTCCTGGGGTCACTGAAGCTTTCTTT. Translation gives CASSEALPGVTEAFF.

The gene calls are TRBV5-1 and TRBJ1-1; no definite D call. Germline-derived CDR1 and CDR2 are SGHRS and YFSETQ. Trimming cost V 4 bases and J 3 bases, with 13 bases left between them. The CDR3 runs to 14 residues. The chain's CDR3 is CASSLRRSDTEAFF. The CDR3 region has the DNA TGCGCCAGCAGCCTAAGGAGATCAGACACTGAAGCTTTCTTT.

The chain uses TRBV7-2 and TRBJ2-1; D is possibly TRBD2 (6 bases). The CDR3 is made up of 16 amino acids. V dropped 5 bases and J dropped 2 bases, with 16 bases sitting between them. Germline lookup yields CDR1 SGHTA and CDR2 FQGNSA. The CDR3, as DNA: TGTGCCAGCAGCCCGGCGGGGTGGAGGACCTACAATGAGCAGTTCTTC. It encodes CASSPAGWRTYNEQFF.

This chain joins TRBV7-2 and TRBJ2-1; 8 bases are shared with TRBD2. The CDR3 runs to 15 residues. Trimming cost V 5 bases and J 0 bases; bases outside gene matches: 3. Germline V gene sequence: CDR1 SGHTA, CDR2 FQGNSA. DNA of the CDR3: TGTGCCAGCAGCCTACTAGCGGCCTCCTACAATGAGCAGTTCTTC. It translates to CASSLLAASYNEQFF.